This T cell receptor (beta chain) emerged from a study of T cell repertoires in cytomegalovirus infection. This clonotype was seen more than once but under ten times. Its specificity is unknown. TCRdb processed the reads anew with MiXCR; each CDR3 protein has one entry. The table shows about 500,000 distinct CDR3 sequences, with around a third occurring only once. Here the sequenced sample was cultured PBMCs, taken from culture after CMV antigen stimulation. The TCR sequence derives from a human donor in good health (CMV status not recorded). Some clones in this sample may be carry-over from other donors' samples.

CDR3 amino acids: CASSLGLGRFHEQYF. CDR3 bases: TGTGCCAGCAGCTTAGGTCTAGGCAGATTCCACGAGCAGTACTTC. The genes are TRBV7-3 and TRBJ2-7, with D uncertain. This CDR3 has 15 residues. Germline CDR1 SGHTA, CDR2 FQGTGA. The V end was cut by 2 bases, the J end by 5 bases, with 16 bases between.